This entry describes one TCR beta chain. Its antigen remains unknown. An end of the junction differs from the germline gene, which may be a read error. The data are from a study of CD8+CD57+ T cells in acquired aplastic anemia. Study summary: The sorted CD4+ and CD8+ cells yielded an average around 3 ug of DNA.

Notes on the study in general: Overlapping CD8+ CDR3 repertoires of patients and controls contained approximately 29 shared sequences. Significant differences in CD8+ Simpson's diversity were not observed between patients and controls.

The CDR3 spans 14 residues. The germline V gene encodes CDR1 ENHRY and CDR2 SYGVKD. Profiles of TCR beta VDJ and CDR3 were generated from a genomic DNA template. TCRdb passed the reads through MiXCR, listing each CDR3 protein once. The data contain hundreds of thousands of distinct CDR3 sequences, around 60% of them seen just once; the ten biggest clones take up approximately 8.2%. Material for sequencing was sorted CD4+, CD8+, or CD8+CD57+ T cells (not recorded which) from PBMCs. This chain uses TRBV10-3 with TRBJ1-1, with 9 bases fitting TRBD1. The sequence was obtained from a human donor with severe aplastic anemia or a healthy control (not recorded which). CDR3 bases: TGTGCCATCACTACGGACAGGGGAAACACTGAAGCTCTCTTT. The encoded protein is CAITTDRGNTEALF.